The 10 T cell receptor beta chains listed next were all sequenced from one sample in a study of T cell changes during pregnancy in multiple sclerosis (dated by TCRdb to the late 2010s). The library was prepared using the immunoSEQ multiplex PCR assay. TCRdb mirrors the immuneACCESS table, restricted to in-frame sequences. Some clones are absent from its copies; in checked studies, under half trace to an unresolved V gene, and the reason for the others is unknown. In all, the sample holds around 30,000 clones, and around 90% of those were seen once. Just over 0.55% of the sample goes to the ten largest clones. The input for sequencing was CD4+ T cells from peripheral blood mononuclear cells, taken in the third trimester of pregnancy. The source of these receptors is a female donor in good health, enrolled as a control in a pregnancy study.

The chain joins TRBV15 to TRBJ2-3, with D hard to call. Germline lookup yields CDR1 LNHNV and CDR2 YYDKDF (reference sequence). The V gene lost 0 bases and the J gene lost 2 bases, with 9 bases spanning the gap. The CDR3 has 15 residues. In DNA form, the CDR3 reads TGTGCCACCAGCAGAGACTCGTCGTTCACAGATACGCAGTATTTT. Protein sequence: CATSRDSSFTDTQYF.

The J gene is TRBJ2-1, the V gene TRBV5-1; TRBD2 matches at 7 bases. Per the germline V gene, CDR1 is SGHRS and CDR2 is YFSETQ. The CDR3 totals 14 residues. V lost 2 bases and J lost 5; bases outside the gene matches: 4. CDR3 in amino acids: CASSFWGGDNEQFF. CDR3 bases: TGCGCCAGCAGCTTTTGGGGGGGGGACAATGAGCAGTTCTTC.

V and J are TRBV29-1 and TRBJ2-7; D is perhaps TRBD1 (6 bases). Trimming removed 3 bases from V and 7 bases from J, with 16 bases in between. Germline assignment: CDR1 SQVTM and CDR2 ANQGSEA. This CDR3 is built from 13 residues. Here the CDR3 DNA reads TGCAGCGTTGAGTGGACAGCCGATGGGGAGCAGTACTTC. It translates to CSVEWTADGEQYF.

V gene TRBV9 combines with J gene TRBJ2-5; no firm D call. Trimming removed 0 bases at V and 1 base at J, with 10 bases between. The CDR3 length is 15 residues. The V gene's germline CDR1 is SGDLS and CDR2 YYNGEE. CDR3 loop: CASSVDVRPQETQYF. In DNA, the CDR3 is TGTGCCAGCAGCGTAGATGTCAGGCCCCAAGAGACCCAGTACTTC.

The gene calls are TRBV10-3 and TRBJ2-2; TRBD1 might be the D (7 bases). V was pared by 6 bases and J by 5 bases, with 22 bases between. The CDR3 contains 17 residues. Germline CDR1 ENHRY, CDR2 SYGVKD. CDR3 region: CAIRPPPGAGGTGELFF. The DNA for the CDR3 is TGTGCCATCAGGCCCCCCCCAGGGGCAGGGGGGACCGGGGAGCTGTTTTTT.

V and J are TRBV7-9 and TRBJ1-4, with 9 bases identical to TRBD1. CDR3 size: 15 residues. The germline V gene encodes CDR1 SEHNR and CDR2 FQNEAQ (reference sequence). The V and J ends lost 5 bases and 7 bases, in that order; junction bases with no gene match: 8. CDR3 sequence reads: CASSPSETGGEKLFF. CDR3 DNA sequence: TGTGCCAGCAGCCCTTCGGAGACAGGGGGTGAAAAACTGTTTTTT.

The chain combines TRBV2 with TRBJ2-1; 14 bases are shared with TRBD2. V lost 4 bases, J lost 0 bases, and 5 bases stayed unmatched. Germline loops: CDR1 SNHLY, CDR2 FYNNEI. The CDR3 is made up of 18 amino acids. The CDR3 here is CASSGLAGGLSSYNEQFF. Here the CDR3 DNA reads TGTGCCAGCAGTGGACTAGCGGGGGGGCTGAGCTCCTACAATGAGCAGTTCTTC.

The V gene is TRBV11-2, the J gene TRBJ2-7; D is unresolved. Trimming shortened V by 1 base and J by 2 bases, and 18 bases separated the two germline ends. CDR3 length: 17 residues. Germline-derived CDR1 and CDR2 are SGHAT and FQNNGV. The CDR3 sequence is CASSLVGGPLTPYEQYF. The CDR3 DNA reads TGTGCCAGCAGCTTAGTCGGCGGTCCCCTCACCCCCTACGAGCAGTACTTC.

The chain uses TRBV29-1 and TRBJ1-4; a weak D match, TRBD1 (5 bases). CDR1 SQVTM and CDR2 ANQGSEA come from the germline V gene. V lost 1 base and J lost 8, with 17 bases in between. The CDR3 is 15 residues long. CDR3 coding DNA: TGCAGCGTTGAAGGGCGCGGGAGCGGGGGGGAAAAACTGTTTTTT. Its protein product is CSVEGRGSGGEKLFF.

This rearrangement joins TRBV7-9 to TRBJ2-5; perhaps TRBD2 as D (6 bases). The V and J ends lost 0 bases and 2 bases respectively, with 7 bases between them. Germline CDR1 and CDR2: SEHNR and FQNEAQ (reference sequence). The CDR3 contains 14 residues. The chain's CDR3 is CASSLARGQETQYF. The CDR3 nucleotides read TGTGCCAGCAGCTTAGCCCGGGGGCAAGAGACCCAGTACTTC.